This T cell receptor (beta chain) was sequenced in a study of T-cell reconstitution after alpha-beta-depleted transplantation in children. A note on this clonotype: Its target is not known.

V was pared by 1 base and J by 2 bases, with 3 bases of the junction left unmatched. Germline V gene data show CDR1 as KGHDR and CDR2 as SFDVKD. The CDR3 extends over 16 amino acids. The library targeted TCRbeta and was prepared with unique molecular identifiers. MiXCR was run by TCRdb on the PCR reads, yielding one entry per CDR3 protein. Counted here are some 460,000 distinct CDR3 sequences, roughly 17% occurring once; the ten biggest clones make up approximately 29%. Findings and caveats of the study: After one year, T-cell counts and TCRbeta diversity mostly came from new T cells. It was reported that alpha-beta T cells came from several hundred expanded graft clones (about two months after transplant).

The source was PBMCs, mostly from graft donor cells, collected 360 days after TCRalphabeta/CD19-depleted stem cell transplant. This sequence was found in a boy younger than two who had a stem cell transplant for Wiskott-Aldrich syndrome, so the T cells may come from the graft donor. The chain uses TRBV24-1 and TRBJ2-3; 9 nucleotides align to TRBD1. The CDR3 loop is CATSDFTGGITDTQYF. The CDR3 DNA reads TGTGCCACCAGTGATTTCACAGGGGGCATCACAGATACGCAGTATTTT.